This TCR beta chain was sequenced in a study of long-term antiretroviral therapy in people with HIV (dated by TCRdb to between 2021 and 2024). Regarding the complete study: The earliest samples were collected about a decade before the 2015 WHO recommendation for immediate ART, when ART was typically delayed until CD4 counts fell. This retrospective serial study examined whether starting ART and sustained HIV suppression were associated with changes in the composition and diversity of the TRB repertoire in peripheral blood. From fewer than 35 adults with confirmed HIV infection, the cohort provided 150 to 200 cryopreserved PBMC samples, gathered serially across a mean of around 6 years (range 1-12). Of the roughly 30 participants with HIV, about a dozen were female. No cross-contamination during QIAcube processing turned up in test extractions that ran a monoclonal T-cell line alongside 30 or so polyclonal samples.

Trimming leaves V shorter by 5 bases and J shorter by 5 bases, with the junction holding 14 bases beyond the gene matches. The CDR3 runs 18 amino acids, cysteine and phenylalanine included. The read is trimmed to its CDR3 DNA, 54 bases read in frame from base 1. Looking up the germline V gene yields CDR1 SGHVS and CDR2 FNYEAQ. Overall study results and their limits: At every time point, the repertoire was dominated by expanded TRB clones first identified before ART initiation, although this dominance fluctuated and, in many PLHIV, declined after ART. Starting ART was linked to a significant rise in TRB diversity, yet even after long-term ART the diversity remained significantly lower than in transplant donor controls. Inferences about post-ART repertoire changes were limited because no data were available on ART adherence, viral resistance or therapy changes. The samples span the years 2004 to 2017, and the ART regimens used may be less effective than current regimens. HIV repertoires had narrower CDR3 length ranges than controls, and the network structure suggested an antigen-experienced repertoire that shifted only slightly toward naive after ART. Because PBMC availability was limited, only the TCR beta chain was sequenced, with no alpha chain pairing. Because pre-ART samples had limited cell numbers, unsorted PBMC were profiled rather than sorted CD4+ and CD8+ T cells.

Inclusion was restricted to participants for whom at least one PBMC sample before ART initiation and at least two post-ART samples were available. Every participant with HIV received treatment in the United States of America. Before DNA extraction, cryopreserved samples of about 0.95-10 million PBMC were thawed and then washed. At the time of the earliest PBMC sample, participants with HIV were aged between roughly 20 and 54 years. Per participant, PBMC samples came from 1-4 timepoints prior to ART initiation and 2-8 timepoints following ART initiation, for a median of 7 samples. For every participant, serial HIV viral load, CD4+ T-cell count, ART history and demographic data were obtained. A Qiagen kit on a QIAcube was used to extract genomic DNA from unsorted PBMC, with samples processed in batches of 12. The immunoSEQ hsTCRB v3.0 assay was used at survey level resolution for TRB variable region sequencing. TRB sequencing targeted a depth of about 40,000-50,000 T-cell genomes per sample. An Illumina MiSeq with a v3 150-cycle kit was used to sequence the pooled TRB libraries. The paper's processing steps were these. Repertoire analysis was run in R within a reproducible Nextflow workflow that covered QC, data transformation and analysis. LymphoSeq2, an R package for exploring AIRR-Seq data, was used to implement custom analyses. A handful of samples that produced fewer than 5000 total TRB sequences were removed, so 150 to 200 HIV repertoires were analyzed. Of the roughly 180 retained HIV repertoires, about 60 were collected before and under 150 after ART initiation. Each repertoire was downsampled to 5000 TRB nucleotide sequences, and summary statistics were averaged across 100 downsampling iterations. TRB sequences were retained for analysis only if CDR3 regions of at least seven amino acids were present. Diversity was measured with a Shannon entropy-derived clonality score and the Gini coefficient. In the repertoire networks, any two of the top 5000 CDR3 amino acid sequences were linked whenever the two sequences differed by an edit distance of one. Antigen specificity groups and MHC restriction were predicted for TRB CDR3 amino acid sequences with GLIPH2. To flag known associations with CMV, EBV, HIV or tissue antigens, CDR3 amino acid sequences were compared against VDJdb and McPAS-TCR. Pre-ART, post-ART and control groups were compared with Wilcoxon signed-rank tests and Holm-Bonferroni correction. The source is immuneACCESS, and TCRdb retained only in-frame sequences with V and J called. Part of the clones is not carried over; for the studies checked, unresolved V genes explain less than half of this, and the remainder is unexplained. V and J calls and clone size come straight from that table; D and trimming were deduced from the DNA. Counted in this sample were 25,000 to 30,000 clones; 85% to 90% of them appeared once. The ten top clones hold under 5.5% of the sample.

As for this clone: Its antigen is still unknown. Base-call qualities are not available, and no considerably larger clone is one nucleotide away.

Recombination connected TRBV7-6 to TRBJ2-1, with 11 bases matching TRBD2. The TCR comes from a middle-aged man with HIV. The sequencing used unsorted PBMCs, collected more than 2.6 years after starting antiretroviral therapy. CDR3 region: CASSPHSIGTSGNNEQFF. Here is the DNA: TGTGCCAGCAGCCCCCACTCGATCGGGACTAGCGGAAACAATGAGCAGTTCTTC.